The sequence of this T cell receptor beta chain was determined in a study of T cell repertoires in cytomegalovirus infection. TCRdb ran MiXCR on the reads and lists one entry per CDR3 protein. Of some 700,000 distinct CDR3 sequences in the sample, 35% to 45% were seen once. Germline V gene sequence: CDR1 SQVTM, CDR2 ANQGSEA. V lost 7 bases to trimming and J lost 6 bases, with 12 bases between them. CDR3 length: 12 amino acids. This clonotype showed up just a few times. This clonotype was obtained from a human donor in good health (CMV status not recorded). Some clones in this sample may be carry-over from other donors' samples. This chain uses TRBV29-1 with TRBJ2-2; the D gene is possibly TRBD1 (5 bases). Sequencing was done on a sample of PBMCs. DNA of the CDR3: TGCAGCGCTATAGGGGTATCCGGGGAGCTGTTTTTT. Protein product: CSAIGVSGELFF.